This entry is about one T cell receptor beta chain. Its target is unknown. These data are taken from a study of chemoradiotherapy in HPV16-positive cancers. Study results and limitations: For HPV16-positive patients, expanding HPV-responsive T cells associated with longer recurrence-free survival.

Libraries were prepared by immunoSEQ multiplex PCR; TCRdb keeps only in-frame clonotypes and omits some of them. The table records about 32,000 clones, 80% of them present only once. Over chemoradiotherapy, repertoires were sampled more than once. This TCR was recovered from a human donor with HPV-associated anogenital cancer. The material sequenced was blood, taken from a patient who underwent chemoradiotherapy.

The CDR3 region is CASSTGENTEAFF. As DNA, the CDR3 is TGTGCCAGCTCGACAGGGGAGAACACTGAAGCTTTCTTT. This rearrangement joins TRBV18 to TRBJ1-1; TRBD1 matches at 8 bases. This CDR3 region has 13 residues. Germline lookup yields CDR1 KGHSH and CDR2 LQKENI. J was trimmed by 1 base and V by 6 bases; bases with no gene match: 1.